This T cell receptor (beta chain) was retrieved from a study of blood T cell repertoires in COVID-19 (dated by TCRdb to 2018 to 2021). General notes on the study: Collaborator samples came from the United States, Italy and Spain and covered acute and convalescent phases of COVID-19. The samples were drawn from two sources: the first 160 participants of the ongoing ImmuneRACE study, and 1,000 to 1,500 subjects contributed by 6 global collaborators. Where HLA class I and class II types were available, the types were taken from metadata supplied by the sample provider, not from assay-based typing. The material from the prospective study consisted of cDNA or gDNA derived from T cells, B-cell-depleted T cells, or PBMCs. A de-identified subject ID, COVID-19 status, age in years and sex were almost always included in the sample metadata. The repertoires were released in a freely available public database meant as a resource for research on the immune response to SARS-CoV-2. Deeply sampled blood TCRbeta repertoires from subjects exposed to, actively infected with, or recovered from COVID-19 were included in the dataset.

Each collaborating institution followed its own protocols to collect whole blood in K2EDTA tubes. Collaborator samples were shipped for TCRbeta analysis as frozen whole blood, isolated PBMCs, or DNA extracted from either sample type. TCRbeta CDR3 regions were amplified from genomic DNA using the immunoSEQ Assay, a bias-controlled multiplex PCR. The study's own analysis went as follows. The number of nucleated cells in each sample was estimated by amplification of reference gene primers within the assay. To quantify the absolute abundance of each unique TCRbeta CDR3 rearrangement, sequence reads were collapsed and filtered. For each sample, productive Simpson clonality was calculated as the square root of Simpson's diversity index over productive rearrangements. Not all clones reach the TCRdb copy of this immuneACCESS table, which keeps in-frame sequences only. Checked studies attribute under half of the gap to unresolved V genes and leave the rest unexplained. V and J calls and clone size come straight from that table; D and trimming were deduced from the DNA. In this sample the table shows 150,000 to 200,000 clones, over 60% of which occur a single time. The top ten constitute approximately 26% of the sample.

Broad study findings and their caveats: The quantity of clinical and demographic metadata differed by source and by participant and was supplied without curation.

Remarks on this clone: Its specific antigen is unknown. The sample holds no much larger clone one base away, and base qualities are not on file.

This TCR was recovered from a woman between 65 and 79 years old with acute or convalescent COVID-19. Sequenced sample: peripheral blood.

The DNA reads TGCGCCAGCAGCCCCGGGACTCCCTGGGACACTGAAGCTTTCTTT. The translation is CASSPGTPWDTEAFF. Recombination joined TRBV5-1 with TRBJ1-1; the D gene is perhaps TRBD1, on 5 matching bases. V and J lose 4 bases and 3 bases, and a span of 16 bases separates them. Taken from cysteine to phenylalanine, the CDR3 has 15 residues. Just CDR3 DNA is preserved here, 45 bases in frame from base 1. CDR1 and CDR2 are drawn from the germline V gene: SGHRS, YFSETQ.